This TCR beta chain was observed in a study of beta chain features in type 1 diabetes. The study's findings and limits: All four CD4+ subsets from Type 1 diabetes patients carried moderately but significantly shorter TCRB CDR3s. Over-representation of high TCR-expressing cells was a possible consequence of cDNA sequencing.

This clone was detected only a few times. Its antigen is undetermined. Reverse transcribing all isolated RNA meant expressed TCRB transcripts were sequenced. Here immunoSEQ multiplex PCR was the method, and the copy in TCRdb shows in-frame clones only, minus some. There are 500,000 to 650,000 clones in the sample; roughly 12% occur only once, and about 0.11% lies in the top ten. The CDR3 has 12 amino acids. Trimming removed 2 bases at V and 4 bases at J, with 6 bases between. The germline gives CDR1 LNHDA, CDR2 SQIVND (reference sequence). The sequence derives from a man aged 30 to 45 with type 1 diabetes. Input material: naive CD4+ T cells from blood. The chain links TRBV19 to TRBJ2-7, with D hard to call. CDR3: CASSISGYEQYF. Here the CDR3 DNA reads TGTGCCAGTAGTATATCCGGGTACGAGCAGTACTTC. Complete variable domain (other parts from reference TRBV19 and TRBJ2-7): DGGITQSPKYLFRKEGQNVTLSCEQNLNHDAMYWYRQDPGQGLRLIYYSQIVNDFQKGDIAEGYSVSREKKESFPLTVTSAQKNPTAFYLCASSISGYEQYFGPGTRLTVT.